These 9 T cell receptor beta chains were all obtained from the same sample, sequenced in a study of T cells in tuberculosis. Assay: immunoSEQ multiplex PCR; the TCRdb copy retains only in-frame clones and omits some. The sample includes roughly 19,000 clones, around 89% seen only once; the top ten take roughly 15%. Sequencing used PBMCs. The receptors come from a donor aged 10-29 years with latent tuberculosis or without tuberculosis infection.

This clone is classed as medium-sized (0.01 to 0.1%). The rearrangement joins TRBV27 to TRBJ1-2; TRBD1 matches at 10 bases. Looked up from germline, CDR1 is MNHEY and CDR2 is SMNVEV (reference sequence). This CDR3 has 14 residues. The V gene end was trimmed by 8 bases and the J gene end by 7 bases; junction bases not matched to a gene: 10. The CDR3 protein is CASGSTGGRRGYTF. In DNA, the CDR3 is TGTGCCAGCGGATCGACAGGGGGCAGGCGTGGCTACACCTTC.

The chain employs TRBV11-3 and TRBJ2-3; D is unresolved. The CDR3 extends over 14 amino acids. The V gene's germline CDR1 is SGHNT and CDR2 YENEEA. Between the trimmed V and J ends, which lost 0 bases and 2 bases, there was a span of 6 bases. CDR3 residues: CASSLDEVTDTQYF. CDR3 DNA: TGTGCCAGCAGCTTAGATGAGGTCACAGATACGCAGTATTTT.

This sequence joins TRBV6-1 and TRBJ1-3; D gene uncertain. Germline V lookup: CDR1 MNHNS, CDR2 SASEGT. This CDR3 is built from 12 residues. Trimming took off 7 bases at V and 0 bases at J, with 4 bases between the two ends. The CDR3 reads CASIYSGNTIYF. The DNA of the CDR3 is TGTGCCAGCATCTACTCTGGAAACACCATATATTTT.

This chain connects TRBV5-6 to TRBJ1-3; D possibly corresponds to TRBD1 (5 bases). The germline V and J ends were trimmed by 4 bases and 2 bases, with 7 bases remaining between them. Germline assignment: CDR1 SGHDT and CDR2 YYEEEE. The CDR3 has 13 amino acids. CDR3 bases: TGTGCCAGCAGCACCAGGGCTGGAAACACCATATATTTT. Protein: CASSTRAGNTIYF.

This sequence joins TRBV7-8 and TRBJ2-7; 8 bases match TRBD1. From germline, CDR1 is SGHVS and CDR2 FQNEAQ. V lost 1 base and J lost 2; bases outside the gene matches: 7. The CDR3 has 16 residues. The CDR3 here is CASSLDSGTGTYEQYF. CDR3 in DNA: TGTGCCAGCAGCTTAGACTCCGGGACAGGCACCTACGAGCAGTACTTC.

Notes on this clone: One junction end disagrees with the germline gene, perhaps due to a read error. V gene TRBV5-1 combines with J gene TRBJ2-7; 7 bases match TRBD1. The CDR3 length is 14 residues. CDR1 is SGHRS and CDR2 is YFSETQ in the germline V gene. The CDR3 DNA sequence: TGCGCCAGCAGCTCCATGTCGAATCAACAGGGGACGGACTTC. Translated: CASSSMSNQQGTDF.

This chain links TRBV6-1 with TRBJ1-4; the D gene is possibly TRBD1 (6 bases). The CDR3 is made up of 13 amino acids. Germline V gives CDR1 MNHNS, CDR2 SASEGT. Trimming removed 8 bases at V and 1 base at J, with 8 bases between. CDR3 protein: CASLGQTNEKLFF. CDR3 nucleotide sequence: TGTGCCAGCTTGGGACAAACTAATGAAAAACTGTTTTTT.

This clone has just one count. The rearrangement links TRBV9 to TRBJ2-1; 11 nucleotides align to TRBD2. CDR1 and CDR2 (germline): SGDLS, YYNGEE. This CDR3 comprises 17 residues. V shed 0 bases, J shed 15 bases, and the junction held 17 bases outside the gene matches. Here the CDR3 reads CASSVGAGGTSGHPRFF. The CDR3 DNA follows: TGTGCCAGCAGCGTAGGGGCCGGGGGGACTAGCGGCCACCCGCGGTTCTTC.

CDR3 residues: CASSRDSRSNQPQHF. CDR3 nucleotide sequence: TGTGCCAGCAGTCGGGACAGCAGGTCAAATCAGCCCCAGCATTTT. The chain recombines TRBV2 with TRBJ1-5; 7 bases line up with TRBD1. With 5 bases clipped from V and 4 bases from J, the junction kept 8 bases outside the gene matches. The CDR3 covers 15 residues. Germline V gives CDR1 SNHLY, CDR2 FYNNEI.